What follows are 10 T cell receptor beta chains derived from one specimen sequenced in a study of OX40 agonist ivuxolimab in advanced cancers. Repertoires were generated with immunoSEQ multiplex PCR, while TCRdb's copy carries only in-frame clones and drops some. The profile covers roughly 120,000 clones, with less than 95% appearing a single time and 0.8% to 1% taken by the ten largest. The material sequenced was CD4+ or CD8+ T cells sorted from blood, taken in a trial of the OX40 agonist ivuxolimab. The receptors stem from an adult with an advanced solid tumor such as melanoma, head and neck, liver or kidney cancer.

The genes are TRBV5-1 and TRBJ2-5; TRBD1 matches at 8 bases. The CDR3 consists of 17 residues. With V trimmed by 7 bases and J by 1 base, 15 bases remained unmatched. CDR1 and CDR2 (germline): SGHRS, YFSETQ. The CDR3 coding sequence is TGCGCCAGCGTCTATAGGTCGGACAGGGTTGCCCAAGAGACCCAGTACTTC. It yields the protein CASVYRSDRVAQETQYF.

The genes are TRBV10-3 and TRBJ2-7, with TRBD1 identical over 9 bases. Germline loops: CDR1 ENHRY, CDR2 SYGVKD. The length of the CDR3 is 14 residues. Germline trimming cut 10 bases from V and 3 bases from J; bases unmatched to any gene: 10. CDR3 coding DNA: TGTGCCACCACCAACGGGACAGGGTACTACGAGCAGTACTTC. This sequence encodes CATTNGTGYYEQYF.

The rearrangement uses TRBV25-1 and TRBJ1-1, with 10 bases matching TRBD1. The CDR3 spans 15 residues. The V gene's germline CDR1 is MGHDK and CDR2 SYGVNS. J was trimmed by 6 bases and V by 1 base; bases with no gene match: 5. CDR3 DNA sequence: TGTGCCAGCAGTGAATGGGACAGGGGTAATGCTGAAGCTTTCTTT. This codes for CASSEWDRGNAEAFF.

This chain joins TRBV25-1 and TRBJ1-6; D unclear. Between the trimmed V and J ends, which lost 2 bases and 5 bases, there was a span of 13 bases. This CDR3 has 16 residues. The germline CDR1 and CDR2 sequences are MGHDK and SYGVNS. The CDR3 is CASSEPLAAHNSPLHF. The CDR3 DNA follows: TGTGCCAGCAGTGAACCGCTTGCCGCCCATAATTCACCCCTCCACTTT.

The rearrangement links TRBV20-1 to TRBJ2-5; no firm D call. Trimming shortened V by 2 bases and J by 3 bases, and 4 bases separated the two germline ends. The CDR3 length is 11 residues. Per germline, CDR1 DFQATT and CDR2 SNEGSKA (reference sequence). CDR3 DNA: TGCAGTGCTAGACCAGAAGAGACCCAGTACTTC. This codes for CSARPEETQYF.

The chain is built from TRBV5-4 and TRBJ2-5; 7 bases match TRBD1. The CDR3 is made up of 14 amino acids. Germline CDR1 and CDR2: SGHNT and YYREEE (reference sequence). Trimming at V came to 4 bases and at J to 1 base, leaving 4 bases not matched to a gene. For the CDR3, the DNA is TGTGCCAGCAGCCTGGACAGGAGCCAAGAGACCCAGTACTTC. The encoded protein is CASSLDRSQETQYF.

The chain couples TRBV6-1 to TRBJ1-1; D may be TRBD1 (5 bases). The CDR3 runs 14 residues. CDR1 and CDR2 (germline): MNHNS, SASEGT. V shed 7 bases and J shed 5 bases, with 17 bases lying between them. The CDR3 nucleotides read TGTGCCAGCAAAAAGGGGCCCGGGGGGACTGAAGCTTTCTTT. Protein product: CASKKGPGGTEAFF.

This chain uses TRBV19 with TRBJ2-1; D may be TRBD2 (6 bases). CDR3 size: 14 residues. Trimming removed 4 bases from V and 4 bases from J, with 11 bases in between. Per germline, CDR1 LNHDA and CDR2 SQIVND (reference sequence). CDR3 in amino acids: CASSTRDSYNEQFF. The CDR3 DNA follows: TGTGCCAGTAGTACTCGGGACTCTTACAATGAGCAGTTCTTC. The full variable domain, rest sourced from reference TRBV19 and TRBJ2-1, is DGGITQSPKYLFRKEGQNVTLSCEQNLNHDAMYWYRQDPGQGLRLIYYSQIVNDFQKGDIAEGYSVSREKKESFPLTVTSAQKNPTAFYLCASSTRDSYNEQFFGPGTRLTVL.

CDR3 sequence: CASSSGGSTEAFF. CDR3 coding DNA: TGTGCCAGCAGTTCGGGGGGGAGCACTGAAGCTTTCTTT. J is TRBJ1-1 and V is TRBV6-4; the D gene is possibly TRBD1 (5 bases). The germline V and J ends were trimmed by 5 bases and 4 bases, with 11 bases remaining between them. This CDR3 region has 13 residues. The germline V gene has CDR1 MRHNA and CDR2 SNTAGT.

The chain couples TRBV4-2 to TRBJ1-2; tentative D call: TRBD1 (5 bases). The CDR3 extends over 16 amino acids. Per the germline V gene, CDR1 is LGHNA and CDR2 is YNFKEQ. V lost 0 bases, J lost 6 bases, and 17 bases lay in between. The CDR3 DNA reads TGTGCCAGCAGCCAAGATCGGGGACGGACGGATCATGGCTACACCTTC. It is translated as CASSQDRGRTDHGYTF.